A selection of T cell receptor beta chains follows, all from one sample in a study of shared clonotypes between healthy human individuals. Sequenced by immunoSEQ multiplex PCR; TCRdb stores in-frame clones only, minus some. The data hold roughly 2,500,000 clones, with 93% observed a single time. The material sequenced was naive CD4+ T cells from PBMCs. The receptors here all came from a young man in good health. Some clones in this sample may be carry-over from other donors' samples. Both conserved end residues are part of each CDR3. D genes are given only for firm matches. The size field is filled for only some rows; it gives once, few, many or a size class.

D gene,V gene,J gene,clone size,CDR3 DNA,CDR3 protein
TRBD1,TRBV28,TRBJ1-2,-,TGTGCCAGCAGTTCACCGGGACAGGGAGACTATGGCTACACCTTC,CASSSPGQGDYGYTF
-,TRBV27,TRBJ2-7,-,TGTGCCAGCAGTTTATTTGCCCTAGCCTACGAGCAGTACTTC,CASSLFALAYEQYF
-,TRBV6-1,TRBJ1-2,-,TGTGCCAGCAGTGAATGGGGGCAGGGCTATGGCTACACCTTC,CASSEWGQGYGYTF
TRBD1,TRBV15,TRBJ1-4,-,TGTGCCACCAGCAAACGAGGGGGCCTAGGGGCTAATGAAAAACTGTTTTTT,CATSKRGGLGANEKLFF
-,TRBV4-1,TRBJ1-3,-,TGCGCCAGCAGCCACGTAGGAGGGGCAGGGAGAAAGTCTGGAAACACCATATATTTT,CASSHVGGAGRKSGNTIYF
-,TRBV7-2,TRBJ2-7,-,TGTGCCAGCAGCTTTACTCAGGACACCGAGCAGTACTTC,CASSFTQDTEQYF
TRBD2,TRBV4-2,TRBJ2-1,-,TGTGCCAGCAGCCAGGCCCCTAGCGGTTCCTCCTACAATGAGCAGTTCTTC,CASSQAPSGSSYNEQFF
TRBD1,TRBV23-1,TRBJ2-5,-,TGCGCCAGCAGTCAATCGAACAGGGGGCAAGAGACCCAGTACTTC,CASSQSNRGQETQYF
-,TRBV28,TRBJ1-1,-,TGTGCCAGCAGTTCCTCCTCAGGGTTCAATGATGAAGCTTTCTTT,CASSSSSGFNDEAFF
TRBD2,TRBV4-2,TRBJ2-3,-,TGTGCCAGCAGCCTGGGGGGAGCGGGAGTAGATACGCAGTATTTT,CASSLGGAGVDTQYF
TRBD2,TRBV5-1,TRBJ2-1,-,TGCGCCAGCAGCGGGACTAGCGGGAGGATCTCCTACAATGAGCAGTTCTTC,CASSGTSGRISYNEQFF
TRBD2,TRBV7-3,TRBJ2-1,few,TGTGCCAGCAGCCCCGGGACTAGCGGGTACAATGAGCAGTTCTTC,CASSPGTSGYNEQFF
-,TRBV18,TRBJ1-1,few,TGTGCCAGCTCACCATGGAGGGACACTGAAGCTTTCTTT,CASSPWRDTEAFF
TRBD1,TRBV6-6,TRBJ1-6,-,TGTGCCAGCAGTTACGACAGGGGGAATTCACCCCTCCACTTT,CASSYDRGNSPLHF
TRBD1,TRBV28,TRBJ1-5,-,TGTGCCAGCGGTACCGGGAGGGCAGGGGGCGCCCTATATAGCAATCAGCCCCAGCATTTT,CASGTGRAGGALYSNQPQHF
TRBD1,TRBV5-1,TRBJ1-2,-,TGCGCCAGCAGCCCACAGGGGATGGTCCAGGGCTATGGCTACACCTTC,CASSPQGMVQGYGYTF
-,TRBV7-8,TRBJ2-6,-,TGTGCCAGCAGCTTGACAGCTTCTGGGGCCAACGTCCTGACTTTC,CASSLTASGANVLTF
TRBD1,TRBV5-5,TRBJ2-1,-,TGTGCCAGCACAAATCAGGGGGCGCTGAACAATGAGCAGTTCTTC,CASTNQGALNNEQFF
TRBD2,TRBV19,TRBJ2-3,-,TGTGCCAGTACCCGAGTCTACCGGGGAGGGAGGGAGCCGATCACAGATACGCAGTATTTT,CASTRVYRGGREPITDTQYF
-,TRBV27,TRBJ1-3,-,TGTGCCAGCAGTCCAACTGGGGGCACCATATATTTT,CASSPTGGTIYF
-,TRBV19,TRBJ2-7,-,TGTGCCAGTAGTATAGTAGGGGTTAGCTTC,CASSIVGVSF
-,TRBV5-8,TRBJ1-4,-,TGTGCCAGCAGCTTGAAAGGGGCTGCAACTAATGAAAAACTGTTTTTT,CASSLKGAATNEKLFF
-,TRBV6-5,TRBJ2-3,-,TGTGCCAGCAGTTATCGGGGAGCAGATACGCAGTATTTT,CASSYRGADTQYF
TRBD2,TRBV7-2,TRBJ2-1,-,TGTGCCAGCAGCCCTAGCGGGAAATCCTACAATGAGCAGTTCTTC,CASSPSGKSYNEQFF
TRBD1,TRBV10-3,TRBJ2-7,-,TGTGCCATTACCCATGACAGGGAGTCCGAGCAGTACTTC,CAITHDRESEQYF
-,TRBV7-8,TRBJ1-3,once,TGTGCCAGCAGCTTGCTGAACAGAGCCTCTGGAAACACCATATATTTT,CASSLLNRASGNTIYF
-,TRBV28,TRBJ2-3,few,TGTGCCAGCAGCCGGACAGATACGCAGTATTTT,CASSRTDTQYF
-,TRBV7-9,TRBJ2-1,-,TGTGCCAGCAGCTTACCGGGAAGCTCCTACAATGAGCAGTTCTTC,CASSLPGSSYNEQFF
-,TRBV11-3,TRBJ2-5,-,TGTGCCAGCAGCCTAGGGGGGCAGAGCCAAGAGACCCAGTACTTC,CASSLGGQSQETQYF
TRBD2,TRBV5-1,TRBJ2-7,-,TGCGCCAGCAGCTTTTCCGTGGCCTGGCTAGCGGGAAGGGAGCAGTACTTC,CASSFSVAWLAGREQYF
-,TRBV18,TRBJ2-2,-,TGTGCCAGCTCACCACTCCTGGTCGCGAACACCGGGGAGCTGTTTTTT,CASSPLLVANTGELFF
-,TRBV18,TRBJ2-7,once,TGTGCCAGCTCACCACCGGTGGCAGCTTACGAGCAGTACTTC,CASSPPVAAYEQYF
-,TRBV4-1,TRBJ1-1,-,TGCGCCAGCAGCCGCCGGACAGACTTGAACACTGAAGCTTTCTTT,CASSRRTDLNTEAFF
-,TRBV10-2,TRBJ2-3,-,TGCGCCAGCAGTGAGTCTCCCGGAAGCACAGATACGCAGTATTTT,CASSESPGSTDTQYF
TRBD2,TRBV11-3,TRBJ2-2,-,TGTGCCAGCAGCCCGGCAGGGACTAGCGGTACCGGGGAGCTGTTTTTT,CASSPAGTSGTGELFF
-,TRBV18,TRBJ2-5,few,TGTGCCAGCTCACCATCGGAGACCCAGTACTTC,CASSPSETQYF
-,TRBV29-1,TRBJ2-2,-,TGCAGCGTTGGCCGGGGCGACACCGGGGAGCTGTTTTTT,CSVGRGDTGELFF
-,TRBV28,TRBJ2-1,-,TGTGCCAGCAGCTCCGTTGGTAGCGGTACCTACAATGAGCAGTTCTTC,CASSSVGSGTYNEQFF
-,TRBV7-3,TRBJ2-1,-,TGTGCCAGCAGCTTAACGGCTAGTAATGAGCAGTTCTTC,CASSLTASNEQFF
-,TRBV28,TRBJ1-5,-,TGTGCCAGCGGCTCCGGGGCCCAGTCCCAGCATTTT,CASGSGAQSQHF
-,TRBV19,TRBJ1-4,-,TGTGCCAGTAGTATGGTGACGGGAGAAAAACTGTTTTTT,CASSMVTGEKLFF
-,TRBV5-1,TRBJ1-5,-,TGCGCCAGCAGCCCTGGGGGGCCCAATCAGCCCCAGCATTTT,CASSPGGPNQPQHF